This entry lists 18 T cell receptor beta chains sequenced from one sample in a study of T cells in localized non-small cell lung cancer. The protocol was immunoSEQ multiplex PCR, while the TCRdb copy is restricted to in-frame clones and leaves out a portion. The repertoire holds under 70,000 clones, with about nine tenths as singletons. Source: peripheral blood, taken before any cancer treatment. Every receptor here comes from a woman aged 40 to 75 with stage I lung adenocarcinoma.

As to this clone: Other DNA sequences in the same sample also yield this CDR3. J is TRBJ2-5 and V is TRBV9; a weak D match, TRBD2 (6 bases). The CDR3 has 13 residues. Germline V gives CDR1 SGDLS, CDR2 YYNGEE. The V gene lost 0 bases and the J gene lost 5 bases, with 8 bases spanning the gap. The CDR3 DNA reads TGTGCCAGCAGCGTAGGCGGGGAGGAGACCCAGTACTTC. Amino acid sequence: CASSVGGEETQYF.

For the CDR3, the DNA is TGTGCCAGCAGCCCGTGGGGGGGGCTATATGGCTACACCTTC. This translates into CASSPWGGLYGYTF. The chain joins TRBV7-2 to TRBJ1-2, with a tentative D call TRBD1 (6 bases). V was clipped by 5 bases and J by 5 bases, with 15 bases between them. The CDR3 contains 14 residues. The germline V gene encodes CDR1 SGHTA and CDR2 FQGNSA.

The chain recombines TRBV21-1 with TRBJ1-3. TRBV21-1 is given as a pseudogene. CDR3 size: 18 residues. The CDR3 nucleotides are TGTGCCAGCAGCCTAAAAAAAAGGACGCCGTACTCTGGAAACACCATATATTTT. It yields the protein CASSLKKRTPYSGNTIYF.

The V gene is TRBV6-5, the J gene TRBJ2-1; 10 bases align to TRBD1. This CDR3 has 15 residues. CDR1 is MNHEY and CDR2 is SVGAGI in the germline V gene. The trim removed 4 bases at V and 2 bases at J, leaving 2 bases unmatched. This CDR3 reads CASSSGQGAYNEQFF. The CDR3 region has the DNA TGTGCCAGCAGTTCCGGACAGGGGGCCTACAATGAGCAGTTCTTC.

The chain carries TRBV6-1 and TRBJ1-1, with a possible D match to TRBD1 (5 bases). Germline V lookup: CDR1 MNHNS, CDR2 SASEGT. The CDR3 is 13 residues long. Trimming removed 4 bases at V and 7 bases at J, with 13 bases between. The CDR3 loop is CASSVQGPGEAFF. CDR3 in DNA: TGTGCCAGCAGTGTCCAGGGACCCGGTGAAGCTTTCTTT.

This clone has a handful of counts. CDR3 DNA sequence: TGTGCCAGCAGTGAAAGCGGCATCCAGCCCCAGCATTTT. Amino acid sequence: CASSESGIQPQHF. The J gene is TRBJ1-5, the V gene TRBV2; no firm D call. The CDR3 covers 13 residues. Germline CDR1 is SNHLY and CDR2 is FYNNEI. V was trimmed by 2 bases and J by 7 bases, leaving 9 bases between them.

This sequence joins TRBV29-1 and TRBJ1-1; possibly TRBD1 for D (6 bases). CDR1 SQVTM and CDR2 ANQGSEA come from the germline V gene. V was pared by 6 bases and J by 4 bases, with 15 bases between. This CDR3 region has 13 residues. The CDR3 coding sequence is TGCAGCGTCGAACCCACAGGGAGCACTGAAGCTTTCTTT. It codes for CSVEPTGSTEAFF.

CDR3 DNA sequence: TGTGCCAGCAGCCTGGGGGCACAGGATCAGCCCCAGCATTTT. Encoded protein: CASSLGAQDQPQHF. This chain joins TRBV7-9 and TRBJ1-5, with a weak D call TRBD1 (6 bases). V dropped 5 bases and J dropped 5 bases, with 13 bases sitting between them. The CDR3 is 14 residues long. Germline V gene sequence: CDR1 SEHNR, CDR2 FQNEAQ (reference sequence).

The V call is TRBV7-2, the J call TRBJ2-7, with 12 bases identical to TRBD2. The germline V gene encodes CDR1 SGHTA and CDR2 FQGNSA. The CDR3 totals 18 residues. V trimming: 1 base; J trimming: 7 bases; junction bases outside the gene matches: 14. CDR3 loop: CASSLVPTSGGPSGEQYF. As DNA, the CDR3 is TGTGCCAGCAGCTTAGTCCCGACTAGCGGGGGCCCCTCGGGTGAGCAGTACTTC.

The gene calls are TRBV28 and TRBJ1-3; D is ambiguous. Trimming left V 2 bases short and J 3 bases short, with 20 bases between. The CDR3 is made up of 18 amino acids. Germline V gene data show CDR1 as MDHEN and CDR2 as SYDVKM. CDR3 residues: CASSLINFRIPRGNTIYF. Here the CDR3 DNA reads TGTGCCAGCAGTTTAATCAATTTTAGAATACCACGTGGAAACACCATATATTTT.

Comment on this clone: The germline gene is not matched at one end of the junction; a read error may be the cause. J is TRBJ1-1 and V is TRBV7-3, with D possibly TRBD1 on 5 matching bases. The CDR3 sequence is 14 residues long. CDR1 and CDR2 (germline): SGHTA, FQGTGA. This chain's CDR3 is CASSLTRVNTEAFF. The CDR3 DNA reads as TGTGCCAGCAGCCTAACCAGGGTGAACACTGAAGCTTTCTTT.

The chain links TRBV19 to TRBJ1-1, with 10 nucleotides matching TRBD1. The CDR3 consists of 15 residues. J gave up 4 bases and V 3 bases, and 5 bases lay outside the gene matches. Germline V lookup: CDR1 LNHDA, CDR2 SQIVND (reference sequence). Here the CDR3 reads CASSMGTGVGTEAFF. Here the CDR3 DNA reads TGTGCCAGTAGTATGGGGACAGGGGTGGGCACTGAAGCTTTCTTT.

The chain combines TRBV5-1 with TRBJ2-3; D is perhaps TRBD1 (6 bases). Germline CDR1 reads SGHRS; CDR2 reads YFSETQ. Trimming pared 4 bases from V and 3 bases from J, leaving 12 bases between. This CDR3 region has 14 residues. The CDR3 sequence: CASSPGTRTDTQYF. The CDR3 region has the DNA TGCGCCAGCAGCCCCGGGACAAGGACAGATACGCAGTATTTT.

The chain links TRBV27 to TRBJ1-2; 7 positions match TRBD1. Germline CDR1 reads MNHEY; CDR2 reads SMNVEV (reference sequence). The CDR3 has 15 amino acids. The trim removed 5 bases at V and 5 bases at J, leaving 11 bases unmatched. The CDR3 loop reads CASSAKTGSLYGYTF. The CDR3 DNA follows: TGTGCCAGCAGTGCCAAGACAGGGTCCCTATATGGCTACACCTTC.

This sequence joins TRBV10-1 and TRBJ1-1; D remains unclear. V was shortened by 2 bases and J by 10 bases, with 11 bases between the two germline ends. Germline V gene sequence: CDR1 WNHNN, CDR2 SYGVQD (reference sequence). The CDR3 loop spans 12 amino acids. The CDR3 DNA is TGCGCCAGCAGTGAGCCAGAGAGGTTAGCTTTCTTT. This sequence encodes CASSEPERLAFF.

The chain employs TRBV6-6 and TRBJ1-1; the D gene is possibly TRBD1 (6 bases). CDR3 size: 14 residues. V lost 6 bases to trimming and J lost 0 bases, with 11 bases between them. CDR1 MNHNY and CDR2 SVGAGI come from the germline V gene (reference sequence). CDR3 protein: CASSGQRMNTEAFF. CDR3 in DNA: TGTGCCAGCAGCGGACAGCGGATGAACACTGAAGCTTTCTTT.

V is TRBV6-5 and J is TRBJ2-2; TRBD2 matches 7 bases. Germline CDR1 is MNHEY and CDR2 is SVGAGI. This CDR3 spans 16 amino acids. V lost 2 bases, J lost 3 bases, and 6 bases stayed unmatched. CDR3 sequence (DNA): TGTGCCAGCAGTTACATGGTGGGGGGGGACACCGGGGAGCTGTTTTTT. This sequence encodes CASSYMVGGDTGELFF.

The count of this clone is one. V is TRBV30 and J is TRBJ1-4, with 7 nucleotides matching TRBD1. Unmatched junction bases numbered 5, after V lost 0 bases and J lost 7 bases. The CDR3 runs to 14 residues. Germline V gene data show CDR1 as GTSNPN and CDR2 as SVGIG (reference sequence). In DNA form, the CDR3 reads TGTGCCTGGAGTGTAAAGGGGGCTGGTGAAAAACTGTTTTTT. It codes for CAWSVKGAGEKLFF.